A selection of T cell receptor beta chains follows, all from one sample in a study of cytomegalovirus exposure and HLA in healthy donors. Here immunoSEQ multiplex PCR was the method, and the copy in TCRdb shows in-frame clones only, minus some. This repertoire shows approximately 40,000 clones, about 66% found once; its top ten account for around 20%. Sequenced sample: PBMCs. Receptors were obtained from a man between 50 and 59 years old in good health and CMV-seropositive. CDR3s include the opening cysteine and the closing phenylalanine or tryptophan. Each record gives: D gene, J gene, CDR3 length, clone size, V gene, CDR3 protein, CDR3 DNA. A D gene is named only where the DNA matches it firmly. Rows may omit the clone size; those that give it use once, few, many or a size class.

NA | TRBJ2-1 | 12 | once | TRBV30 | CAWSVMRAEQFF | TGTGCCTGGAGTGTAATGAGGGCTGAGCAGTTCTTC
TRBD1 | TRBJ2-1 | 12 | NA | TRBV27 | CASSAQGSEQFF | TGTGCCAGCAGTGCACAGGGGAGTGAGCAGTTCTTC
NA | TRBJ2-3 | 14 | NA | TRBV5-1 | CASSFNPGGDTQYF | TGCGCCAGCAGCTTTAACCCCGGGGGAGATACGCAGTATTTT
TRBD2 | TRBJ2-1 | 15 | once | TRBV5-8 | CASSLGLAGYNEQFF | TGTGCCAGCAGCTTGGGGCTAGCGGGGTACAATGAGCAGTTCTTC
TRBD1 | TRBJ2-7 | 16 | few | TRBV2 | CASSEGLGQGANEQYF | TGTGCCAGCAGTGAAGGGTTGGGACAGGGGGCCAACGAGCAGTACTTC
TRBD1 | TRBJ2-7 | 13 | NA | TRBV10-3 | CAISGTGAYEQYF | TGTGCCATCAGTGGCACAGGGGCCTACGAGCAGTACTTC
TRBD1 | TRBJ2-7 | 15 | NA | TRBV2 | CASRAGTGSSYEQYF | TGTGCCAGCAGAGCCGGGACAGGGAGCTCCTACGAGCAGTACTTC
TRBD1 | TRBJ1-1 | 15 | NA | TRBV7-9 | CASSRQGRSSAEAFF | TGTGCCAGCAGCCGACAGGGGAGGAGTAGCGCTGAAGCTTTCTTT
TRBD1 | TRBJ2-3 | 15 | NA | TRBV6-1 | CASSEVGDRGDTQYF | TGTGCCAGCAGTGAAGTGGGGGACAGGGGAGATACGCAGTATTTT
NA | TRBJ1-2 | 13 | few | TRBV29-1 | CSVAPRQRYGYTF | TGCAGCGTTGCCCCCCGGCAGCGCTATGGCTACACCTTC
NA | TRBJ1-2 | 15 | NA | TRBV4-2 | CASSQDASRNYGYTF | TGTGCCAGCAGCCAAGATGCTAGCCGTAACTATGGCTACACCTTC
TRBD2 | TRBJ2-3 | 14 | NA | TRBV10-3 | CAISFSGSTDTQYF | TGTGCCATCAGTTTTAGCGGGAGCACAGATACGCAGTATTTT
TRBD1 | TRBJ1-5 | 14 | NA | TRBV6-5 | CASTSGQGDQPQHF | TGTGCCAGCACCTCCGGACAGGGGGATCAGCCCCAGCATTTT
NA | TRBJ2-5 | 14 | NA | TRBV5-6 | CASSSGWQGETQYF | TGTGCCAGCAGCTCAGGATGGCAGGGAGAGACCCAGTACTTC
TRBD2 | TRBJ2-5 | 17 | NA | TRBV7-9 | CASSLALTGTSGGTQYF | TGTGCCAGCAGCTTAGCCCTCACCGGGACTAGCGGCGGGACCCAGTACTTC
TRBD1 | TRBJ2-3 | 15 | once | TRBV29-1 | CSVRGTGVSTDTQYF | TGCAGCGTGAGGGGGACAGGGGTAAGCACAGATACGCAGTATTTT
NA | TRBJ2-1 | 15 | NA | TRBV6-5 | CASSYQGSGYNEQFF | TGTGCCAGCAGTTACCAGGGTTCGGGCTACAATGAGCAGTTCTTC
TRBD1 | TRBJ2-7 | 14 | NA | TRBV18 | CASSPSGQDYEQYF | TGTGCCAGCTCCCCGTCTGGACAGGACTACGAGCAGTACTTC
TRBD2 | TRBJ2-2 | 16 | NA | TRBV9 | CASSRQAGGPSGELFF | TGTGCCAGCAGCCGACAAGCGGGGGGGCCCTCCGGGGAGCTGTTTTTT
NA | TRBJ1-1 | 14 | NA | TRBV6-6 | CASSFLDSNTEAFF | TGTGCCAGCAGTTTCCTGGACAGCAACACTGAAGCTTTCTTT
NA | TRBJ1-1 | 11 | NA | TRBV11-3 | CASSIRGEAFF | TGTGCCAGCAGCATCAGGGGAGAAGCTTTCTTT
TRBD1 | TRBJ1-1 | 14 | NA | TRBV29-1 | CSGGDRALNTEAFF | TGCAGCGGAGGGGACAGAGCTTTGAACACTGAAGCTTTCTTT
NA | TRBJ2-7 | 13 | NA | TRBV7-9 | CASSFGRGYEQYF | TGTGCCAGCAGCTTCGGCAGGGGCTACGAGCAGTACTTC
TRBD1 | TRBJ1-1 | 16 | few | TRBV18 | CASSRLARGPNTEAFF | TGTGCCAGCTCACGTTTGGCGAGGGGGCCGAACACTGAAGCTTTCTTT
TRBD1 | TRBJ2-5 | 13 | NA | TRBV4-3 | CASSVDREETQYF | TGCGCCAGCAGTGTGGACAGGGAAGAGACCCAGTACTTC
NA | TRBJ2-3 | 14 | NA | TRBV7-2 | CASRILASTDTQYF | TGTGCCAGCAGAATACTAGCAAGCACAGATACGCAGTATTTT
NA | TRBJ1-1 | 13 | NA | TRBV7-2 | CASSLVAGLEAFF | TGTGCCAGCAGCTTAGTGGCGGGCCTTGAAGCTTTCTTT
TRBD2 | TRBJ2-3 | 16 | NA | TRBV7-2 | CASSLLGGAGGDTQYF | TGTGCCAGCAGCTTACTCGGGGGGGCCGGGGGGGATACGCAGTATTTT
NA | TRBJ2-7 | 12 | few | TRBV7-2 | CASSLWGDEQYF | TGTGCCAGCAGCTTATGGGGGGACGAGCAGTACTTC
NA | TRBJ1-2 | 15 | NA | TRBV2 | CASSESGLQNYGYTF | TGTGCCAGCAGTGAGTCGGGACTCCAAAACTATGGCTACACCTTC
NA | TRBJ1-1 | 14 | few | TRBV4-2 | CASSQSPGETEAFF | TGTGCCAGCAGCCAATCCCCCGGTGAGACTGAAGCTTTCTTT
NA | TRBJ2-7 | 15 | NA | TRBV7-2 | CASSVSIEVSYEQYF | TGTGCCAGCAGCGTGAGTATTGAGGTGAGCTACGAGCAGTACTTC
NA | TRBJ1-2 | 11 | NA | TRBV19 | CASKTVYGYTF | TGTGCCAGTAAAACAGTCTATGGCTACACCTTC
TRBD2 | TRBJ2-7 | 16 | NA | TRBV7-3 | CASSPGTGLAALGQYF | TGTGCCAGCAGCCCCGGGACGGGACTAGCGGCCTTGGGGCAGTACTTC
NA | TRBJ2-5 | 14 | once | TRBV28 | CASSSPTAEETQYF | TGTGCCAGCAGTTCCCCCACGGCGGAAGAGACCCAGTACTTC
TRBD1 | TRBJ2-7 | 15 | NA | TRBV19 | CASKLGTGPTYEQYF | TGTGCCAGTAAACTCGGGACAGGGCCTACCTACGAGCAGTACTTC
TRBD2 | TRBJ2-7 | 15 | NA | TRBV6-5 | CASKRASGGTYEQYF | TGTGCCAGCAAAAGAGCTAGCGGGGGGACCTACGAGCAGTACTTC
TRBD2 | TRBJ2-3 | 13 | NA | TRBV28 | CASSGGFTDTQYF | TGTGCCAGTAGCGGGGGTTTCACAGATACGCAGTATTTT
NA | TRBJ2-4 | 13 | few | TRBV29-1 | CSVRVLAKNIQYF | TGCAGCGTCCGCGTCCTAGCCAAAAACATTCAGTACTTC
NA | TRBJ1-4 | 12 | NA | TRBV4-1 | CASSQQNEKLFF | TGCGCCAGCAGCCAACAGAATGAAAAACTGTTTTTT
NA | TRBJ1-3 | 15 | NA | TRBV6-1 | CASSVGLSSGNTIYF | TGTGCCAGCAGTGTGGGACTTAGCTCTGGAAACACCATATATTTT
NA | TRBJ2-1 | 13 | NA | TRBV15 | CATSRDSLNEQFF | TGTGCCACCAGCAGAGATAGCTTGAATGAGCAGTTCTTC
TRBD1 | TRBJ1-2 | 15 | NA | TRBV10-2 | CASSEGTGLNYGYTF | TGCGCCAGCAGTGAAGGGACAGGCCTTAACTATGGCTACACCTTC
TRBD1 | TRBJ2-7 | 13 | NA | TRBV27 | CASARDRAYEQYF | TGTGCCAGTGCCCGGGACAGGGCGTACGAGCAGTACTTC
TRBD1 | TRBJ2-7 | 14 | NA | TRBV6-5 | CASSYSGQGYEQYF | TGTGCCAGCAGTTACTCGGGACAGGGCTACGAGCAGTACTTC
TRBD1 | TRBJ1-2 | 14 | NA | TRBV28 | CASSLSRTGGGYTF | TGTGCCAGCAGTTTATCAAGGACAGGGGGTGGCTACACCTTC
TRBD2 | TRBJ2-5 | 18 | NA | TRBV4-2 | CASSPGLAGGPAQETQYF | TGTGCCAGCAGCCCCGGACTAGCGGGGGGCCCGGCTCAAGAGACCCAGTACTTC
NA | TRBJ2-3 | 14 | NA | TRBV5-6 | CASRSRRSTDTQYF | TGTGCCAGCCGGAGCAGACGTAGCACAGATACGCAGTATTTT
NA | TRBJ1-5 | 13 | NA | TRBV6-5 | CASSRGYNQPQHF | TGTGCCAGCAGTAGAGGGTACAATCAGCCCCAGCATTTT
TRBD1 | TRBJ1-1 | 15 | NA | TRBV25-1 | CASSTADRANTEAFF | TGTGCCAGTTCGACGGCGGACAGGGCGAACACTGAAGCTTTCTTT
NA | TRBJ1-2 | 12 | NA | TRBV5-4 | CASSLNSYGYTF | TGTGCCAGCAGCTTGAACAGCTATGGCTACACCTTC
NA | TRBJ1-6 | 12 | NA | TRBV7-2 | CASGQYNSPLHF | TGTGCCAGCGGACAGTATAATTCACCCCTCCACTTT
NA | TRBJ2-7 | 16 | few | TRBV19 | CASSIHSGDLSYEQYF | TGTGCCAGTAGTATCCACTCAGGGGACCTCTCCTACGAGCAGTACTTC
TRBD2 | TRBJ2-5 | 15 | few | TRBV7-9 | CASSPDSGGPSGQYF | TGTGCCAGCAGCCCGGACAGCGGGGGCCCCTCGGGCCAGTACTTC
TRBD2 | TRBJ2-1 | 14 | NA | TRBV18 | CASSPGLDRNEQFF | TGTGCCAGCTCACCGGGACTAGATAGGAATGAGCAGTTCTTC